This record concerns one TCR beta chain sequence. What it binds is not known. Expressed TCRB transcripts were sequenced because the entire RNA isolate underwent reverse transcription. The table came from immunoSEQ multiplex PCR; TCRdb's copy has only in-frame clones and leaves some out. This repertoire shows almost 350,000 clones, 6.5% to 10% found once; its top ten account for under 0.5%. This sample stems from a study of beta chain features in type 1 diabetes. Background on the study: Sorted cell examination encompassed approximately 110 million cells across all samples.

This CDR3 is 14 amino acids long. V was trimmed by 3 bases and J by 7 bases, leaving 13 bases between them. Germline-derived CDR1 and CDR2 are LNHDA and SQIVND (reference sequence). Study-wide findings and caveats: Shorter TCRB CDR3s, moderately but significantly so, marked every one of the four CD4+ subsets in Type 1 diabetes patients.

This clonotype was obtained from a woman between 18 and 30 years old in good health. This rearrangement joins TRBV19 to TRBJ1-5; perhaps TRBD1 as D (5 bases). Sequencing was performed on central memory CD4+ T cells from blood. The CDR3 region has the DNA TGTGCCAGTAGTATTTCAGGGTCCCTCCAGCCCCAGCATTTT. Its protein product is CASSISGSLQPQHF. The full variable domain, in which reference TRBV19 and TRBJ1-5 provide the parts outside the CDR3, is DGGITQSPKYLFRKEGQNVTLSCEQNLNHDAMYWYRQDPGQGLRLIYYSQIVNDFQKGDIAEGYSVSREKKESFPLTVTSAQKNPTAFYLCASSISGSLQPQHFGDGTRLSIL.